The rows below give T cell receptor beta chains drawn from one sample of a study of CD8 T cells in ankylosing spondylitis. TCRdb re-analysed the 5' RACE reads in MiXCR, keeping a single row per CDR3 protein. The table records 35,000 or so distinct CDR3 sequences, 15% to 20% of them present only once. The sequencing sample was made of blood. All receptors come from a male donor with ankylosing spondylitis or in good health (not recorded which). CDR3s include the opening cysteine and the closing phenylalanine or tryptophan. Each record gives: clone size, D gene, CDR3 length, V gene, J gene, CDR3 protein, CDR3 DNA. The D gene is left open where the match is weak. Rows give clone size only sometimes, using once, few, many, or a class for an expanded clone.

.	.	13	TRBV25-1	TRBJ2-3	CASSRRTTDTQYF	TGTGCCAGCAGTAGGCGGACCACAGATACGCAGTATTTT
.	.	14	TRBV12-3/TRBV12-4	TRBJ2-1	CASSSSQRANEQFF	TGTGCCAGCAGTTCGAGTCAGCGGGCCAATGAGCAGTTCTTC
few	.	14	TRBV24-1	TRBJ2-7	CATSDSGHLYEQYF	TGTGCCACCAGTGATTCAGGACACCTCTACGAGCAGTACTTC
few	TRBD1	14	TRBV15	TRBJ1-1	CATAKTRGLTEAFF	TGTGCCACCGCCAAAACCAGGGGGCTCACTGAAGCTTTCTTT
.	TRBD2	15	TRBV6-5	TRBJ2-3	CASHRTGGQPDTQYF	TGTGCCAGCCATAGAACGGGGGGGCAACCAGATACGCAGTATTTT
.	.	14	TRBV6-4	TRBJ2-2	CASSGGIDTGELFF	TGTGCCAGCAGTGGAGGGATCGACACCGGGGAGCTGTTTTTT
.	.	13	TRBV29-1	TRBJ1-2	CSVRWTGAYGYTF	TGCAGCGTCCGGTGGACGGGGGCCTATGGCTACACCTTC
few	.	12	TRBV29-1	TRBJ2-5	CSVSYSQETQYF	TGCAGCGTCAGCTACTCCCAAGAGACCCAGTACTTC
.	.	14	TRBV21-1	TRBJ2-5	CASNSDRPQETQYF	TGTGCCAGCAATTCAGACAGACCCCAAGAGACCCAGTACTTC
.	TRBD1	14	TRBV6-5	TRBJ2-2	CASSRDRESGELFF	TGTGCCAGCAGCCGGGACAGGGAATCCGGGGAGCTGTTTTTT
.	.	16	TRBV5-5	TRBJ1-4	CASSDHRVGGGEKLFF	TGTGCCAGCAGCGATCACAGGGTAGGAGGTGGTGAAAAACTGTTTTTT
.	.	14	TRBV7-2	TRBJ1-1	CASSLLNRNTEAFF	TGTGCCAGCAGCTTGCTTAACAGGAACACTGAAGCTTTCTTT
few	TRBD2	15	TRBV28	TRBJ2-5	CASSSGTSVQETQYF	TGTGCCAGCAGTTCCGGGACTAGCGTCCAAGAGACCCAGTACTTC
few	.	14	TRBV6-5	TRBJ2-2	CASSKGLRTGELFF	TGTGCCAGCAGTAAGGGGTTGCGCACCGGGGAGCTGTTTTTT
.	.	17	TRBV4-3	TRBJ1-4	CASSQMAARGIGEKLFF	TGCGCCAGCAGCCAAATGGCTGCGAGGGGCATAGGAGAAAAACTGTTTTTT
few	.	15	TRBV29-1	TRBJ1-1	CSVVRAGGKNTEAFF	TGCAGCGTTGTACGCGCAGGAGGAAAGAACACTGAAGCTTTCTTT
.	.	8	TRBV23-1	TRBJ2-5	CDRETQYF	TGCGACCGGGAGACCCAGTACTTC
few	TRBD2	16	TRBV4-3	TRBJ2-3	CASSQDRRGGGDTQYF	TGCGCCAGCAGCCAAGATAGGCGGGGGGGAGGAGATACGCAGTATTTT
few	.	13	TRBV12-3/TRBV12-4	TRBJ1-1	CASRSGWNTEAFF	TGTGCCAGCAGAAGCGGGTGGAACACTGAAGCTTTCTTT
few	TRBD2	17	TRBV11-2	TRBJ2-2	CASRGTSGSWNTGELFF	TGTGCCAGCAGAGGGACTAGCGGGAGTTGGAACACCGGGGAGCTGTTTTTT
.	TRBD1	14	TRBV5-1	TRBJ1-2	CASSKDRGQNGYTF	TGCGCCAGCAGCAAGGACAGGGGGCAAAATGGCTACACCTTC
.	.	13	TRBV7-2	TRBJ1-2	CASSDPPGYGYTF	TGTGCCAGCAGCGACCCTCCAGGTTATGGCTACACCTTC
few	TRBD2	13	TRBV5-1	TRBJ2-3	CASGQRELDTQYF	TGCGCCAGCGGCCAGCGGGAGTTAGATACGCAGTATTTT
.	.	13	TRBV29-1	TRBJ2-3	CSVERLGTDTQYF	TGCAGCGTTGAACGGCTGGGCACAGATACGCAGTATTTT
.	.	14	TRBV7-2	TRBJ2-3	CASSLRGSTDTQYF	TGTGCCAGCAGCTTACGGGGCAGCACAGATACGCAGTATTTT
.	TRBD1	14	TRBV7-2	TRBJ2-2	CASREQGHTGELFF	TGTGCCAGCAGGGAACAGGGGCACACCGGGGAGCTGTTTTTT
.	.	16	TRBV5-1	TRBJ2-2	CASSLVGQPNTGELFF	TGCGCCAGCAGCTTGGTGGGCCAACCTAACACCGGGGAGCTGTTTTTT
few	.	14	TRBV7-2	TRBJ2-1	CASSLSQGRDEQFF	TGTGCCAGCAGCTTAAGTCAGGGTCGCGATGAGCAGTTCTTC
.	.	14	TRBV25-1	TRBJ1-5	CASSEQGFNQPQHF	TGTGCCAGCAGTGAACAGGGATTCAATCAGCCCCAGCATTTT
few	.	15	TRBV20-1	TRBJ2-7	CSARDGRTPSYEQYF	TGCAGTGCTAGAGATGGGAGGACCCCCTCCTACGAGCAGTACTTC
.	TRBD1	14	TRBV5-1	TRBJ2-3	CASSLGQGVDTQYF	TGCGCCAGCAGCTTGGGGCAGGGGGTAGATACGCAGTATTTT
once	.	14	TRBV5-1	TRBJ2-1	CASSGAGTYNEQFF	TGCGCCAGCAGTGGTGCTGGGACCTACAATGAGCAGTTCTTC
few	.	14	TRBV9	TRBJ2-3	CASSVSGYGDTQYF	TGTGCCAGCAGCGTAAGTGGATATGGGGATACGCAGTATTTT
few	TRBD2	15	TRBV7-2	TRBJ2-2	CASSPGLAVTGELFF	TGTGCCAGCAGCCCCGGACTAGCGGTCACCGGGGAGCTGTTTTTT
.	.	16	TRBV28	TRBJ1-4	CASSSREGIPNEKLFF	TGTGCCAGCAGTTCGCGAGAGGGAATCCCAAATGAAAAACTGTTTTTT
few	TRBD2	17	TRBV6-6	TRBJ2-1	CASSSSHVSGRASEQFF	TGTGCCAGCAGTTCCTCCCATGTTAGCGGGAGGGCCAGTGAGCAGTTCTTC
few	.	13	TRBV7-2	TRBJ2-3	CASSLEGADTQYF	TGTGCCAGCAGCTTAGAGGGAGCAGATACGCAGTATTTT
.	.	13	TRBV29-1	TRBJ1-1	CSVFQTLNTEAFF	TGCAGCGTTTTTCAGACCCTGAACACTGAAGCTTTCTTT
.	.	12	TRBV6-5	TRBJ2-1	CARTRAYNEQFF	TGTGCCAGGACTAGGGCCTACAATGAGCAGTTCTTC
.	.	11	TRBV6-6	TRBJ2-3	CASSSRDTQYF	TGTGCCAGCAGTTCTCGGGATACGCAGTATTTT
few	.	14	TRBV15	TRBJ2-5	CATSRDPVQETQYF	TGTGCCACCAGCAGAGACCCAGTCCAAGAGACCCAGTACTTC
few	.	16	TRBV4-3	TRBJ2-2	CASSQDQPKNTGELFF	TGCGCCAGCAGCCAAGATCAACCCAAGAACACCGGGGAGCTGTTTTTT
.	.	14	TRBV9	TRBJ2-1	CASSVATGREAQFF	TGTGCCAGCAGCGTAGCTACGGGACGAGAGGCGCAGTTCTTC
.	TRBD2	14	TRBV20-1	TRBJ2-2	CSARAPRGTGELFF	TGCAGTGCTAGGGCCCCGCGGGGGACCGGGGAGCTGTTTTTT
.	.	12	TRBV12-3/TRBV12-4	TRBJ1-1	CASSPEGTEAFF	TGTGCCAGCAGCCCCGAGGGGACTGAAGCTTTCTTT
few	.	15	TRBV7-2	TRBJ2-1	CASSATRTIYNEQFF	TGTGCCAGCAGCGCGACTCGAACCATCTACAATGAGCAGTTCTTC
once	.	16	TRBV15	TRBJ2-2	CATKRMETSNTGELFF	TGTGCCACCAAAAGGATGGAGACCTCGAACACCGGGGAGCTGTTTTTT
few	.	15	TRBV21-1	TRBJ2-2	CAILRSPANTGELFF	TGTGCCATTCTGAGGAGTCCTGCGAACACCGGGGAGCTGTTTTTT
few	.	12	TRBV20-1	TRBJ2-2	CSASEGPGELFF	TGCAGTGCCAGCGAGGGTCCCGGGGAGCTGTTTTTT
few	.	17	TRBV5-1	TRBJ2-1	CASSPFGGRGAHNEQFF	TGCGCCAGCAGCCCGTTCGGGGGTAGGGGGGCGCACAATGAGCAGTTCTTC
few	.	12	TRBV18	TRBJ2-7	CASSALTYEQYF	TGTGCCAGCTCAGCGCTGACCTACGAGCAGTACTTC
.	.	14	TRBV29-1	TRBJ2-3	CSVDTSGGHDTQYF	TGCAGCGTTGATACGTCGGGGGGCCACGATACGCAGTATTTT
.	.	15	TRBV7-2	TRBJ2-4	CASSLSTGRQDIQYF	TGTGCCAGCAGCTTATCAACAGGGAGGCAGGACATTCAGTACTTC
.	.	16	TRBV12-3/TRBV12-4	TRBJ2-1	CASSSPGQSSYNEQFF	TGTGCCAGCAGTTCCCCAGGACAGTCCTCCTACAATGAGCAGTTCTTC